The clone carrying this TCR beta chain was counted a few times. What it recognizes is unknown. This specimen belongs to a study of naive and memory T cell subsets. The beta constant-region primer was an equimolar mix of two oligonucleotides covering TRBC1 and TRBC2. Ligated cDNA was amplified by four rounds of PCR with nested alpha and beta constant-region primers and SP2. TCRdb re-derived calls from the UMI-ligation and nested PCR reads in MiXCR, one entry per CDR3 protein. The table has about 140,000 distinct CDR3 sequences, about a fifth seen once. V shed 1 base and J shed 4 bases, with 14 bases lying between them. Germline loops: CDR1 GTSNPN, CDR2 SVGIG (reference sequence). The CDR3 consists of 15 residues. Cells stained for CD3, CD4, CD8, CD45RA, CD27 and viability were sorted into four CD45RA/CD27 subsets. Findings of the study overall: A few larger clonotypes appeared in naive repertoires, especially CD8, possibly memory cells re-expressing CD45RA. Diversity fell and Gini index rose from naive through CM, EM, EMRA.

This clonotype was obtained from a human donor in good health. The specimen was naive CD8+ T cells from blood. V usage is TRBV30 and J usage is TRBJ2-1, with a weak D call TRBD1 (5 bases). CDR3 sequence reads: CAWSGQRDSYNEQFF. The CDR3 nucleotides read TGTGCCTGGAGTGGACAGAGAGACTCTTACAATGAGCAGTTCTTC.